This T cell receptor (beta chain) derives from a study of prognosis after radiotherapy for stage I lung cancer. Study-wide context: Patients with tumors diagnosed as squamous cell carcinoma numbered over 5, and those with adenocarcinoma 12 to 13. In this cohort, no one received concurrent therapy with stereotactic body radiotherapy. Findings and caveats of the study: It was reported that patients with metastases and those without them differed in TRBV and TRBJ gene usage.

It was by two-round multiplex PCR that TCR beta CDR3 was amplified from genomic DNA. The first round of PCR was done with primers that matched each TRBV and TRBJ gene. In TCRdb, the multiplex PCR reads were re-called with MiXCR into one record per CDR3 protein. The sample contains some 15,000 distinct CDR3 sequences, about 30% of which appear only once. This clonotype occurred many times. Its antigen is as yet unknown. Trimming took off 1 base at V and 7 bases at J, with 5 bases between the two ends. Germline V gene data show CDR1 as MGHRA and CDR2 as YSYEKL. The length of the CDR3 is 12 residues. The TCR was taken from a donor at least 50 years old with non-small cell lung cancer. Sequenced here: PBMCs, sampled before or after stereotactic body radiation therapy (not recorded which). The rearrangement joins TRBV4-1 to TRBJ2-1, with D uncertain. The CDR3 nucleotides read TGCGCCAGCAGCCAAGTGTCTAATGAGCAGTTCTTC. Protein: CASSQVSNEQFF.